The clone carrying this TCR beta chain has just a few counts. Its target is unknown. The data derive from a study of early T cells in non-severe SARS-CoV-2 infection. In the study overall: From unsorted whole blood, bulk RNA was sequenced, and the chains remained unpaired.

The V end was cut by 0 bases, the J end by 1 base, with 9 bases between. Germline CDR1 and CDR2: LNHDA and SQIVND (reference sequence). This CDR3 has 16 residues. The study, taken as a whole, reports: In VDJdb matching, anti-spike CD8 responses were favored while private and CD4 specificities went missing.

The TCR library protocol attached unique molecular identifiers to the individual cDNA molecules. TCRdb ran MiXCR on the 5' RACE reads and lists one entry per CDR3 protein. Of about 73,000 distinct CDR3 sequences listed, roughly 13% are singletons. The TCR sequence derives from an adult who was a healthcare worker with PCR-confirmed SARS-CoV-2 infection or an uninfected control (not recorded which). The sample consisted of whole blood. The chain is built from TRBV19 and TRBJ2-2; D uncertain. The CDR3: CASSIDLTGNTGELFF. For the CDR3, the DNA is TGTGCCAGTAGTATAGATCTCACCGGGAACACCGGGGAGCTGTTTTTT.